This T cell receptor beta chain was sequenced for a study of T cell responses to AZD1222 COVID-19 vaccine. V lost 4 bases to trimming and J lost 3 bases; unmatched junction nucleotides: 2. Germline V CDR1 and CDR2: ENHRY, SYGVKD. The CDR3 has 13 amino acids. A word on this clone: As yet, its antigen is unknown.

The protocol was immunoSEQ multiplex PCR, while the TCRdb copy is restricted to in-frame clones and leaves out a portion. The sample records about 130,000 clones, around 90% being singletons. General observations from the study: Along spike, vaccine-associated CD4 TCRs were found throughout, with dominance at 160-218 and 743-854. Among the donors, most were white British and more were female, and clonal diversity was possibly underestimated. Vaccination with two AZD1222 doses was followed by a rise in Spike-specific TCR breadth and depth. Nearly half of spike-specific TCRs reportedly go after variant regions that carry no mutations.

The sequences come from peripheral blood, collected on day 0 of AZD1222 vaccination. The chain has TRBV10-3 and TRBJ2-7; 8 bases match TRBD2. The sequence came from an adult in good health. This chain's CDR3 is CAISATSGYEQYF. The CDR3 DNA reads TGTGCCATCAGTGCTACTAGCGGCTACGAGCAGTACTTC.